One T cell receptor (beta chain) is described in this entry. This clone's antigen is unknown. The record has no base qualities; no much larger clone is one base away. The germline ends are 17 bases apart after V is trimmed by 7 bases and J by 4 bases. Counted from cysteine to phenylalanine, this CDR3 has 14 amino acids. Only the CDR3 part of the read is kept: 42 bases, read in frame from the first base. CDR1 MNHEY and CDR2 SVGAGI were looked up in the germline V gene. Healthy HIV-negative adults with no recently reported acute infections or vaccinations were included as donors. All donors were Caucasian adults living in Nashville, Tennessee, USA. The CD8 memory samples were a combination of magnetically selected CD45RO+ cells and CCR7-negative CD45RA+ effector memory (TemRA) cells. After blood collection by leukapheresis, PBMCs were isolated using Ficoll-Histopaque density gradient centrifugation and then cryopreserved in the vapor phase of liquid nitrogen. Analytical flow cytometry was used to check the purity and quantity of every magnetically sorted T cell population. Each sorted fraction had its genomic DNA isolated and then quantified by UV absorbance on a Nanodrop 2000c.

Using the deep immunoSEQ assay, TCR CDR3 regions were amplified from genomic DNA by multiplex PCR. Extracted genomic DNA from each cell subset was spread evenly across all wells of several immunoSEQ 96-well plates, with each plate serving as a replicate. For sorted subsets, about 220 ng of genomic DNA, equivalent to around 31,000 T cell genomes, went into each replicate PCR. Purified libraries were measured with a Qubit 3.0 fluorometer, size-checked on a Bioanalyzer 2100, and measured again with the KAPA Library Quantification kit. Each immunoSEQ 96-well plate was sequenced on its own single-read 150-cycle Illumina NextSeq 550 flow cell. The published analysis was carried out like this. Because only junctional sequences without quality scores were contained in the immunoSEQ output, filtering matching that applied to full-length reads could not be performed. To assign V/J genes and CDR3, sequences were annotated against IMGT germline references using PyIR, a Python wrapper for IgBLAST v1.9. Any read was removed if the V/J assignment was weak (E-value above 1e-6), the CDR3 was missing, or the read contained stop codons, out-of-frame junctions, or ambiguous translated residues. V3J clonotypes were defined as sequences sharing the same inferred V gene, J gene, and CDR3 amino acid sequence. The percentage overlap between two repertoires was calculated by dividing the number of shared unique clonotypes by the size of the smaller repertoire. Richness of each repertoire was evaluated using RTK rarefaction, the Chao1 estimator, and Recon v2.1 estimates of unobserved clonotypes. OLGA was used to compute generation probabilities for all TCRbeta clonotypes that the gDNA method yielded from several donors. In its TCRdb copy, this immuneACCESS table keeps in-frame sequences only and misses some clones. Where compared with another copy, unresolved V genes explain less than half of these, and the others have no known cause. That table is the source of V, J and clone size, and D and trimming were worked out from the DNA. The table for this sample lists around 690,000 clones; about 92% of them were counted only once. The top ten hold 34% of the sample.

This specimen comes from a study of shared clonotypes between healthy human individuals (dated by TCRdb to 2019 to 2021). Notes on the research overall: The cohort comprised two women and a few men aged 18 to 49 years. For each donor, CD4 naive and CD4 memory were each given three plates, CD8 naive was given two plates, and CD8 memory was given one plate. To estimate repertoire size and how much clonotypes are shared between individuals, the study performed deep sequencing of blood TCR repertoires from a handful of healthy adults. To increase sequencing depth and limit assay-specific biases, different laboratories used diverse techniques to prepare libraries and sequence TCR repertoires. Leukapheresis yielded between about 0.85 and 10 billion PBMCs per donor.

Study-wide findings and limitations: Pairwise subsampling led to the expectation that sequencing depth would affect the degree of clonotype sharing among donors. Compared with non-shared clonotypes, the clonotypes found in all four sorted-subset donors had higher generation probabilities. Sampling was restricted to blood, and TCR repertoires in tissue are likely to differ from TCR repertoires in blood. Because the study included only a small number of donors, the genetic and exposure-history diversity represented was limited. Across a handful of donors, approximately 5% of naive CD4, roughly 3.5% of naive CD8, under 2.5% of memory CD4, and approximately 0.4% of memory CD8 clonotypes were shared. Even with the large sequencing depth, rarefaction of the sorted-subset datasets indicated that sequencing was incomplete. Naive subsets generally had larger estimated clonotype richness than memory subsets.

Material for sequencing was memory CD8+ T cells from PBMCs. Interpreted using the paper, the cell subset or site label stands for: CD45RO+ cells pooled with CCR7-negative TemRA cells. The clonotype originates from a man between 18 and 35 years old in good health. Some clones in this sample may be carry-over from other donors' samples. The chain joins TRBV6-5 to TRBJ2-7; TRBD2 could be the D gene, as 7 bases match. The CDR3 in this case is CASNGGDKRYEQYF. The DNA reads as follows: TGTGCCAGCAATGGGGGGGACAAGCGGTACGAGCAGTACTTC.